This TCR beta chain emerged from a study of PD-L1 blockade in urothelial cancer. Across the whole study: Patients commenced atezolizumab at some point between 2014 and 2015, and it was given at 1,200 mg intravenously every 3 weeks. Analyses used blood from 3 weeks (second dose) and 6 weeks after treatment start. About 90% of the roughly 30 patients were men with bladder-origin urothelial cancer.

Germline CDR1 and CDR2: MNHEY and SVGAGI. The CDR3 sequence is 15 residues long. V was pared by 0 bases and J by 0 bases, with 8 bases between. Synthetic templates analogous to TCR were spiked into all PCRs individually. The table came from immunoSEQ multiplex PCR; TCRdb's copy has only in-frame clones and leaves some out. The sample carries 30,000 to 40,000 clones, around 90% recorded once. The rearrangement joins TRBV6-5 to TRBJ1-1, with unresolved D. The sequenced sample was PBMCs, obtained around atezolizumab (anti-PD-L1) treatment. The sequence came from an older man with urothelial cancer. CDR3 nucleotides: TGTGCCAGCAGTTACTCATGGCTCCTGAACACTGAAGCTTTCTTT. Encoded protein: CASSYSWLLNTEAFF.